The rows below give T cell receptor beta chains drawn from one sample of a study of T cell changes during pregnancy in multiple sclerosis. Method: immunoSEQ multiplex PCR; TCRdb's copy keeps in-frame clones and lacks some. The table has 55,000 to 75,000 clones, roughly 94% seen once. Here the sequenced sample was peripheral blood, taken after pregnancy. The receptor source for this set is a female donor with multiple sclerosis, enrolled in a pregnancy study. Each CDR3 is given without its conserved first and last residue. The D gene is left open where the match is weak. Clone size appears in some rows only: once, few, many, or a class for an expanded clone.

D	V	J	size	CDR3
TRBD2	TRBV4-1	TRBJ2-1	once	ASSRPSGTSGNNEQF
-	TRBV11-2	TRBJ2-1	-	ASRRISRPYNEQF
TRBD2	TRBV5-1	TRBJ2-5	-	ASSRRLAGGQETQY
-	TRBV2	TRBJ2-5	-	ASSPEALRETQY
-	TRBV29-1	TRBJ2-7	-	SVEVADLTREQY
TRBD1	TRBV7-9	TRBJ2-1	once	ASSRDRRYHNEQF
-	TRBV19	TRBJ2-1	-	ASSISGGPDDEQF
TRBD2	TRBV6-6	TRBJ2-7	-	ASSTPGLTTYEQY
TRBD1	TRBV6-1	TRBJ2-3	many	ASSEGTGGADTQY
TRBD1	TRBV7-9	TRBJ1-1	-	ASSSDRASTEAF
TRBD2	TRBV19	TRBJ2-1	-	ASSLLAGLYNEQF
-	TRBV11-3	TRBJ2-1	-	ASSLLGGKGPNEQF
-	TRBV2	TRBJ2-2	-	ASMSGPNTGELF
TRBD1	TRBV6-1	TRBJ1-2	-	ASSMTGEDGYT
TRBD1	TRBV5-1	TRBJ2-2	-	ASRGQGESGELF
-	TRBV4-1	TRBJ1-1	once	ASSQGFTEAF
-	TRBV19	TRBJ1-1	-	ASTIPGESHMNTEAF
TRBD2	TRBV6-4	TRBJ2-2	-	ASGTSGTSGELF
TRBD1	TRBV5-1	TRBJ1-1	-	ASSWEDRGENTEAF
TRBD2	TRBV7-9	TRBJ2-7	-	ASSFGTSGKT
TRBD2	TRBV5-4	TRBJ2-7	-	ASSGAGLAGSYEQY
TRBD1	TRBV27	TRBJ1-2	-	ASSGRTGDNYGYT
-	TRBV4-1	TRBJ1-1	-	ASSKGPVTEAF
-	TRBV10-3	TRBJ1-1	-	AIRKGQVGMNTEAF
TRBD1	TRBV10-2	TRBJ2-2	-	ASSYGTGSGELF
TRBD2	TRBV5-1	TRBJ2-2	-	ASSPGTSGSTRELF
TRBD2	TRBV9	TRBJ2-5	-	ASSVEVSGKTQY
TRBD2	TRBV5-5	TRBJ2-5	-	ASGGLNQETQY
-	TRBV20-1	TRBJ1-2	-	SAPGNGGYT
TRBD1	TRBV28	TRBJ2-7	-	ASSRPGQGAYEQY
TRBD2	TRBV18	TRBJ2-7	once	ASSYTSGSLQKPYEQY
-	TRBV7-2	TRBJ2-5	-	ASSLATAQETQY
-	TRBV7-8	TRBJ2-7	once	ASSLVENFYEQY
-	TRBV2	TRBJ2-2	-	ASSELSGASTGELF
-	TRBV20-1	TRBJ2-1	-	SKALGGEQF
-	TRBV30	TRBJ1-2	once	AWSGGGYGYT
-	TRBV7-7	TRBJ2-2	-	ASSLGLDTGELF
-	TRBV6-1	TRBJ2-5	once	ASSEMEWVWETQY
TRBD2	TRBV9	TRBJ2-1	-	ASSGTIAGGSYNEQF
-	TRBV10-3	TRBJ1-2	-	AISESKGYT
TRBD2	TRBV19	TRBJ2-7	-	ASSIDQGAGYEQY
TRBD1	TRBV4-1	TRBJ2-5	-	ASSRGTGWGETQY
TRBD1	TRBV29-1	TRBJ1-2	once	SVARWDSRYNYGYT
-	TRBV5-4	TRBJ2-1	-	ASSLDPGRDEQF
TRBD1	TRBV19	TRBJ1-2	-	ASSPGQGTYGYT
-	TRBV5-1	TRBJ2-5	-	ASSLDSQETQY
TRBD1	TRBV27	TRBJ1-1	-	ASSPSTGLNTEAF
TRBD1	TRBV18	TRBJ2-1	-	ASSPPTTGGYNEQF
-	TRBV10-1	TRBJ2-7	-	ASSDPPGNEQY
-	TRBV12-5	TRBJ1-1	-	ASGLVIGDSFTEAF
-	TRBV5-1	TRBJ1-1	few	ASSFEGETEAF
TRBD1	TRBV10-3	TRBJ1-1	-	AISETGVAEAF
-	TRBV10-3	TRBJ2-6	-	AISAGLNSGANVLT
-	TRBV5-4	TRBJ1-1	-	ASSLAPGSEAF
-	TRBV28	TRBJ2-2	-	ASSRVIINTGELF